The 15 T cell receptor beta chains in this list originate from one sample, sequenced in a study of response to subunit inactivated influenza vaccine. TCRdb processed the RT-PCR reads anew with MiXCR; each CDR3 protein has one entry. The table lists about 160,000 distinct CDR3 sequences, around 9.9% of them singletons. The sample here was non-naive T cells sorted from PBMCs, taken roughly 45 days after vaccination. The source of these receptors is a man aged 45-65 years who received an inactivated influenza vaccine.

This clonotype has a count of ten or more. V and J are TRBV4-1 and TRBJ1-6; 10 bases line up with TRBD1. Trimming cost V 1 base and J 1 base; bases outside gene matches: 7. The germline gives CDR1 MGHRA, CDR2 YSYEKL. The length of the CDR3 is 19 residues. This CDR3 reads CASSQARDRGKSYNSPLHF. CDR3 bases: TGCGCCAGCAGCCAAGCGAGGGACAGGGGAAAATCCTATAATTCACCCCTCCACTTT.

This clonotype occurred many times. The chain couples TRBV7-2 to TRBJ2-2; 9 bases line up with TRBD1. Germline loops: CDR1 SGHTA, CDR2 FQGNSA. The V gene end was trimmed by 5 bases and the J gene end by 3 bases; junction bases not matched to a gene: 4. CDR3 length: 15 amino acids. CDR3 in amino acids: CASSAQGAYTGELFF. CDR3 nucleotide sequence: TGTGCCAGCAGCGCACAGGGGGCTTACACCGGGGAGCTGTTTTTT.

This clonotype has just a few counts. The CDR3 DNA follows: TGCAGCGTCCAGGGGGGCAGGGGCAATAACTATGGCTACACCTTC. It is translated as CSVQGGRGNNYGYTF. The gene calls are TRBV29-1 and TRBJ1-2; 7 bases are shared with TRBD1. Germline assignment: CDR1 SQVTM and CDR2 ANQGSEA. CDR3 length: 15 residues. The trim removed 6 bases at V and 1 base at J, leaving 11 bases unmatched.

The genes are TRBV4-3 and TRBJ2-3; perhaps D is TRBD1 or TRBD2 (6 bases each). This CDR3 spans 17 amino acids. Deletions cut 3 bases from V and 0 bases from J, with 16 bases between. CDR1 is LGHNA, CDR2 YSLEER, per germline. The CDR3 DNA follows: TGCGCCAGCAGCCAGACGGGGGCCCGTTCCAGCACAGATACGCAGTATTTT. Amino acids: CASSQTGARSSTDTQYF.

In DNA form, the CDR3 reads TGTGCCAGCAGTGAAGCTGGACTAGCGGGGGGCACAGATACGCAGTATTTT. It translates to CASSEAGLAGGTDTQYF. The rearrangement joins TRBV6-1 to TRBJ2-3; 13 bases are a match to TRBD2. Germline V gene data show CDR1 as MNHNS and CDR2 as SASEGT. CDR3 length equals 17 residues. The junction had 1 base not matched to a gene; V was cut back by 0 bases and J by 1 base.

This clonotype was seen many times. This chain connects TRBV7-2 to TRBJ1-5; TRBD1 aligns across 10 bases. The CDR3 totals 14 residues. Unmatched junction bases numbered 3, after V lost 6 bases and J lost 4 bases. Germline loops: CDR1 SGHTA, CDR2 FQGNSA. CDR3 in DNA: TGTGCCAGCAGTTCGGGACAGGGGAATCAGCCCCAGCATTTT. Translation: CASSSGQGNQPQHF.

Comments on this clonotype: One junction end disagrees with the germline gene, perhaps due to a read error. J is TRBJ2-5 and V is TRBV5-1; D is perhaps TRBD1 or TRBD2 (5 bases each). The CDR3 consists of 14 residues. Germline assignment: CDR1 SGHRS and CDR2 YFSETQ. As DNA, the CDR3 is TGCTCCAGCCGTGACAGCGGAGGACAAGAGACCCAGTACTTC. Amino acids: CSSRDSGGQETQYF.

V usage is TRBV20-1 and J usage is TRBJ1-5; D is unresolved. Germline V gene sequence: CDR1 DFQATT, CDR2 SNEGSKA (reference sequence). The CDR3 spans 15 residues. Trimming cost V 3 bases and J 1 base, with 13 bases left between them. The CDR3 spells CSAREGSWSNQPQHF. In nucleotides, the CDR3 is TGCAGTGCTAGGGAAGGGAGTTGGAGCAATCAGCCCCAGCATTTT.

The chain recombines TRBV28 with TRBJ1-6, with D hard to call. Trimming stripped 10 bases from V and 9 bases from J, with 31 bases between. This CDR3 comprises 18 residues. CDR1 is MDHEN and CDR2 is SYDVKM in the germline V gene. The CDR3 sequence: CATGRARGLLIGGSPLHF. CDR3 coding DNA: TGTGCCACCGGTCGCGCGCGGGGTTTGTTAATTGGAGGTTCACCCCTCCACTTT.

This clonotype appeared a few times. The chain couples TRBV18 to TRBJ2-7, with 8 bases matching TRBD2. The CDR3 is made up of 15 amino acids. Germline V gene lookup returns CDR1 KGHSH and CDR2 LQKENI. The ends lost 6 bases at V and 5 bases at J; junction bases unmatched: 12. CDR3 coding DNA: TGTGCCAGCTCCCGCGGGGGGCTACAAGGGAACGAGCAGTACTTC. This sequence encodes CASSRGGLQGNEQYF.

The chain links TRBV20-1 to TRBJ2-3; 9 bases map to TRBD2. Germline V gene sequence: CDR1 DFQATT, CDR2 SNEGSKA (reference sequence). V shed 0 bases, J shed 2 bases, and the junction held 18 bases outside the gene matches. The CDR3 consists of 20 residues. The CDR3 sequence: CSARDLRVGAGGPFTDTQYF. The CDR3 bases are TGCAGTGCTAGAGATCTCAGGGTCGGGGCGGGAGGGCCTTTCACAGATACGCAGTATTTT.

This clonotype was observed at least ten times. This sequence joins TRBV5-1 and TRBJ1-1; a weak D match, TRBD1 (6 bases). Deletions cut 4 bases from V and 3 bases from J, with 16 bases between. Germline V CDR1 and CDR2: SGHRS, YFSETQ. The length of the CDR3 is 15 residues. Here the CDR3 DNA reads TGCGCCAGCAGCAAGGGGGGGGGCAGGGACACTGAAGCTTTCTTT. Protein sequence: CASSKGGGRDTEAFF.

This clonotype was counted many times. The chain carries TRBV7-2 and TRBJ2-4; D is uncertain. The germline V gene encodes CDR1 SGHTA and CDR2 FQGNSA. With 4 bases removed from V and 5 bases from J, the gap between germline ends came to 6 bases. This CDR3 region has 12 residues. The CDR3 sequence: CASSWSENIQYF. The CDR3 nucleotides are TGTGCCAGCAGCTGGTCGGAAAACATTCAGTACTTC.

This clonotype appeared many times. This rearrangement joins TRBV28 to TRBJ2-1; 14 bases are shared with TRBD2. The trim removed 6 bases at V and 15 bases at J, leaving 16 bases unmatched. This CDR3 is 16 amino acids long. CDR1 is MDHEN, CDR2 SYDVKM, per germline. CDR3 sequence (DNA): TGTGCCAGCAGCATGACTAGCGGGAGGGCCTATGAGAGGGGGTTCTTC. Translating it yields CASSMTSGRAYERGFF.

For the CDR3, the DNA is TGTGCCAGCTCAAAACAGGGGCTTATTGGGGCCAACGTCCTGACTTTC. It specifies CASSKQGLIGANVLTF. The gene calls are TRBV18 and TRBJ2-6; TRBD1 aligns across 7 bases. This CDR3 comprises 16 residues. In germline, CDR1 is KGHSH, CDR2 LQKENI. The V and J ends lost 5 bases and 3 bases, in that order; junction bases with no gene match: 7.